Below, 31 T cell receptor beta chains from the same sample are listed, as sequenced in a study of T-cell memory formation after mild COVID-19. TCRdb re-called the 5' RACE reads through MiXCR, storing one row per CDR3 protein. The sample lists 470,000 or so distinct CDR3 sequences, around 20% occurring once. Source material: PBMCs or a T cell subset sorted from them (not recorded which). These receptors all stem from an adult woman who had mild COVID-19 (a few samples of this study predate the infection). Cell type and time point are not known.

The chain uses TRBV7-2 and TRBJ2-5; D unresolved. V was shortened by 4 bases and J by 5 bases, with 14 bases between the two germline ends. Looked up from germline, CDR1 is SGHTA and CDR2 is FQGNSA. The CDR3 is made up of 14 amino acids. The chain's CDR3 is CASSSDISGETQYF. The CDR3 coding sequence is TGTGCCAGCAGCTCAGATATAAGTGGGGAGACCCAGTACTTC.

The chain employs TRBV5-8 and TRBJ2-7; 11 bases fit TRBD2. Germline V gene data show CDR1 as SGHTS and CDR2 as YDEGEE. V lost 3 bases and J lost 5; bases outside the gene matches: 7. This CDR3 is built from 15 residues. DNA of the CDR3: TGTGCCAGCAGCTCGGTAGCGGGGGGGCAACACGAGCAGTACTTC. Its protein is CASSSVAGGQHEQYF.

The rearrangement joins TRBV5-1 to TRBJ1-5; the D gene is possibly TRBD1 (6 bases). V gave up 4 bases and J gave up 6 bases, with 14 bases separating them. Germline V gene sequence: CDR1 SGHRS, CDR2 YFSETQ. This CDR3 comprises 14 residues. DNA for the CDR3: TGCGCCAGCAGCCTTGGAGAGGGGGTTCAGCCCCAGCATTTT. Protein: CASSLGEGVQPQHF.

J is TRBJ2-2 and V is TRBV7-9; perhaps TRBD2 as D (6 bases). V was pared by 5 bases and J by 5 bases, with 15 bases between. The CDR3 is made up of 15 amino acids. Germline CDR1 SEHNR, CDR2 FQNEAQ (reference sequence). The DNA for the CDR3 is TGTGCCAGCAGCGATCGGGCGGGACGGACCGGGGAGCTGTTTTTT. Translation: CASSDRAGRTGELFF.

This clonotype has just a few counts. The CDR3 DNA is TGCAGCGCAAAGAGCTCCTACAATGAGCAGTTCTTC. It codes for CSAKSSYNEQFF. This chain joins TRBV29-1 and TRBJ2-1; D not certain. V was pared by 7 bases and J by 0 bases, with 7 bases between. CDR3 length: 12 residues. Germline CDR1 reads SQVTM; CDR2 reads ANQGSEA.

A remark on this clonotype: An end of the junction does not agree with germline; a read error may underlie this. V is TRBV29-1 and J is TRBJ1-5, with D uncertain. Germline CDR1 is SQVTM and CDR2 is ANQGSEA. The length of the CDR3 is 13 residues. CDR3 loop: CSVQDGRNQPQHF. The CDR3 nucleotides are TGCAGCGTTCAAGACGGCCGTAACCAGCCCCAGCATTTT.

V is TRBV6-6 and J is TRBJ2-2; TRBD2 aligns across 11 bases. The CDR3 is 16 residues long. CDR1 MNHNY and CDR2 SVGAGI come from the germline V gene (reference sequence). V lost 7 bases to trimming and J lost 2 bases; unmatched junction nucleotides: 6. CDR3 residues: CASKPLAGVNTGELFF. The CDR3 bases are TGTGCCAGCAAACCACTAGCGGGGGTTAACACCGGGGAGCTGTTTTTT.

This clonotype was seen more than once but under ten times. The rearrangement links TRBV13 to TRBJ2-2, with 7 bases identical to TRBD1. Germline lookup yields CDR1 PRHDT and CDR2 FYEKMQ (reference sequence). With V trimmed by 6 bases and J by 0 bases, 4 bases remained unmatched. The CDR3 covers 15 residues. The CDR3 DNA reads TGTGCCAGCAGGGTCACAGGGGCGAACACCGGGGAGCTGTTTTTT. It yields the protein CASRVTGANTGELFF.

V usage is TRBV19 and J usage is TRBJ1-2, with 7 bases that match TRBD1. The germline CDR1 and CDR2 sequences are LNHDA and SQIVND (reference sequence). The CDR3 consists of 14 residues. With V trimmed by 8 bases and J by 4 bases, 10 bases remained unmatched. Here the CDR3 DNA reads TGTGCCAGTCGGGACTACGGACAGGCCTATGGCTACACCTTC. This encodes CASRDYGQAYGYTF.

This clonotype occurred a few times. J is TRBJ1-1 and V is TRBV7-9; D is perhaps TRBD1 (6 bases). The CDR3 contains 14 residues. With 0 bases removed from V and 6 bases from J, the gap between germline ends came to 11 bases. Germline CDR1 reads SEHNR; CDR2 reads FQNEAQ (reference sequence). Written as DNA, the CDR3 is TGTGCCAGCAGCTTAGCTAAGAGGGGGGCTGAAGCTTTCTTT. Translated, it gives CASSLAKRGAEAFF.

This clonotype showed up just a few times. The chain uses TRBV20-1 and TRBJ2-7; 7 bases agree with TRBD1. The CDR3 spans 14 residues. With V trimmed by 3 bases and J by 2 bases, 7 bases remained unmatched. Germline CDR1 and CDR2: DFQATT and SNEGSKA (reference sequence). CDR3 protein: CSASPLTGTYEQYF. DNA for the CDR3: TGCAGTGCTAGCCCCTTGACAGGGACCTACGAGCAGTACTTC.

This clonotype was seen many times. The genes are TRBV27 and TRBJ1-6; D might be TRBD1 (6 bases). The CDR3 runs to 16 residues. The germline CDR1 and CDR2 sequences are MNHEY and SMNVEV (reference sequence). Trimming shortened V by 4 bases and J by 4 bases, and 14 bases separated the two germline ends. CDR3 protein: CASSSGHGSYNSPLHF. The CDR3 DNA follows: TGTGCCAGCAGTTCGGGACACGGGAGTTATAATTCACCCCTCCACTTT.

The chain employs TRBV4-2 and TRBJ1-5; D remains unclear. Per germline, CDR1 LGHNA and CDR2 YNFKEQ. Between the trimmed V and J ends, which lost 2 bases and 6 bases, there was a span of 14 bases. This CDR3 comprises 15 residues. CDR3 sequence (DNA): TGTGCCAGCAGCCAACCGGGAAAAGAGGCTCAGCCCCAGCATTTT. Its protein is CASSQPGKEAQPQHF.

This sequence joins TRBV5-4 and TRBJ1-1; TRBD1 matches 8 bases. This CDR3 region has 15 residues. CDR1 and CDR2 from the germline V gene are SGHNT and YYREEE (reference sequence). Trimming at V came to 2 bases and at J to 0 bases, leaving 3 bases not matched to a gene. CDR3 region: CASSFYRGMNTEAFF. The CDR3 nucleotides are TGTGCCAGCAGCTTCTACAGGGGGATGAACACTGAAGCTTTCTTT.

The chain employs TRBV9 and TRBJ2-2; D not resolved. The CDR3 is 13 amino acids. V lost 3 bases, J lost 2 bases, and 5 bases lay in between. Germline lookup yields CDR1 SGDLS and CDR2 YYNGEE. This CDR3 reads CASSGTNTGELFF. CDR3 coding DNA: TGTGCCAGCAGCGGCACAAACACCGGGGAGCTGTTTTTT.

V gene TRBV27 combines with J gene TRBJ2-2; 9 bases line up with TRBD1. This CDR3 is 16 amino acids long. Germline-derived CDR1 and CDR2 are MNHEY and SMNVEV (reference sequence). Trimming cost V 5 bases and J 5 bases; bases outside gene matches: 9. The CDR3 bases are TGTGCCAGCAGTCCGGGACAGGGCGGTTGGACCGGGGAGCTGTTTTTT. This encodes CASSPGQGGWTGELFF.

The V gene is TRBV6-2 or TRBV6-3, the J gene TRBJ2-7, with 7 bases lining up with TRBD1. With 7 bases clipped from V and 4 bases from J, the junction kept 13 bases outside the gene matches. Germline loops: CDR1 MNHEY, CDR2 SVGEGT. This CDR3 contains 15 residues. In DNA, the CDR3 is TGTGCCAGCACCTACGACAGGGAAATTTGGTACGAGCAGTACTTC. It specifies CASTYDREIWYEQYF.

V usage is TRBV20-1 and J usage is TRBJ2-1, with 11 positions matching TRBD2. The CDR3 contains 13 residues. Germline V lookup: CDR1 DFQATT, CDR2 SNEGSKA (reference sequence). V was pared by 6 bases and J by 6 bases, with 4 bases of the junction left unmatched. The CDR3 DNA is TGCAGTGCGGGGACTAGCGGATTCAATGAGCAGTTCTTC. Translation: CSAGTSGFNEQFF.

The chain couples TRBV4-2 to TRBJ2-2; 7 bases are shared with TRBD1. The V and J ends lost 1 base and 2 bases, in that order; junction bases with no gene match: 7. This CDR3 has 17 residues. CDR1 LGHNA and CDR2 YNFKEQ come from the germline V gene. CDR3 in DNA: TGTGCCAGCAGCCAAGCAATCGGACAGGCCAACACCGGGGAGCTGTTTTTT. Its translation: CASSQAIGQANTGELFF.

This clonotype was counted at least ten times. The chain joins TRBV20-1 to TRBJ2-3; D is possibly TRBD1 (6 bases). Trimming left V 6 bases short and J 3 bases short, with 13 bases between. Germline CDR1 and CDR2: DFQATT and SNEGSKA (reference sequence). The CDR3 covers 13 residues. The CDR3 nucleotides are TGCAGTGCGTACCAGGGGTGGACAGATACGCAGTATTTT. This gives the protein CSAYQGWTDTQYF.

The chain couples TRBV5-1 to TRBJ2-7, with 10 bases fitting TRBD2. The CDR3 has 15 amino acids. J was trimmed by 6 bases and V by 4 bases; bases with no gene match: 10. CDR1 is SGHRS, CDR2 YFSETQ, per germline. Here the CDR3 reads CASSLSTSGISEQYF. The CDR3, as DNA: TGCGCCAGCAGCCTATCCACTAGCGGGATTAGCGAGCAGTACTTC.

The chain carries TRBV24-1 and TRBJ1-4; D is unclear. Germline CDR1 reads KGHDR; CDR2 reads SFDVKD. CDR3 length: 16 amino acids. Trimming took 2 bases from V and 8 from J, leaving 17 bases between them. CDR3 DNA sequence: TGTGCCACCAGTGATTCTTCAGCCGACCCCAGGGAAAAACTGTTTTTT. Translated, it gives CATSDSSADPREKLFF.

Written as DNA, the CDR3 is TGTGCTAGTGAAACGACGGATTGGAACACTGAAGCTTTCTTT. Residues: CASETTDWNTEAFF. The chain recombines TRBV12-5 with TRBJ1-1; D is undetermined. V was cut by 7 bases and J by 1 base, with 13 bases left in between. Germline CDR1 is LGHNT and CDR2 is FRNRAP. This CDR3 comprises 14 residues.

There are a few counts of this clonotype. The chain joins TRBV6-2 or TRBV6-3 to TRBJ2-7; perhaps TRBD2 as D (5 bases). Germline CDR1 MNHEY, CDR2 SVGEGT. Trimming cost V 5 bases and J 1 base, with 15 bases left between them. CDR3 length: 15 residues. CDR3 sequence (DNA): TGTGCCAGCAGTGGTAGGAGCGGTTCTTCCTACGAGCAGTACTTC. It specifies CASSGRSGSSYEQYF.

This clonotype turned up a few times. This chain connects TRBV15 to TRBJ2-3, with 11 positions matching TRBD2. V was pared by 0 bases and J by 5 bases, with 7 bases of the junction left unmatched. In germline, CDR1 is LNHNV, CDR2 YYDKDF (reference sequence). The CDR3 has 17 residues. As DNA, the CDR3 is TGTGCCACCAGCAGAGATCCGCGACTAGCGGGGATAGATACGCAGTATTTT. Encoded protein: CATSRDPRLAGIDTQYF.

This clonotype was detected a few times. The gene calls are TRBV30 and TRBJ2-7; TRBD1 aligns across 7 bases. Germline values: CDR1 GTSNPN, CDR2 SVGIG (reference sequence). The CDR3 is made up of 13 amino acids. V was pared by 0 bases and J by 5 bases, with 4 bases of the junction left unmatched. The CDR3 reads CAWSVDRDHEQYF. CDR3 coding DNA: TGTGCCTGGAGTGTAGACAGGGACCACGAGCAGTACTTC.

The genes are TRBV7-2 and TRBJ1-1; D gene uncertain. Germline-derived CDR1 and CDR2 are SGHTA and FQGNSA. Trimming left V 6 bases short and J 1 base short, with 12 bases between. There are 14 residues in the CDR3. CDR3 DNA sequence: TGTGCCAGCAGGGTCGGGCAGACGAACACTGAAGCTTTCTTT. It is translated as CASRVGQTNTEAFF. The variable domain in full, with the rest retrieved from reference TRBV7-2 and TRBJ1-1, is GAGVSQSPSNKVTEKGKDVELRCDPISGHTALYWYRQSLGQGLEFLIYFQGNSAPDKSGLPSDRFSAERTGGSVSTLTIQRTQQEDSAVYLCASRVGQTNTEAFFGQGTRLTVV.

This clonotype was observed a handful of times. The chain couples TRBV5-1 to TRBJ1-6; the match to TRBD1 covers 10 bases. Trimming cost V 2 bases and J 10 bases; bases outside gene matches: 3. CDR3 size: 14 residues. Looked up from germline, CDR1 is SGHRS and CDR2 is YFSETQ. The CDR3 sequence: CASSLGQGESPLHF. The CDR3 region has the DNA TGCGCCAGCAGCTTAGGACAGGGGGAATCACCCCTCCACTTT.

This clonotype was seen a few times. This chain joins TRBV15 and TRBJ1-5; D may be TRBD1 (5 bases). This CDR3 is built from 14 residues. The germline V and J ends were trimmed by 1 base and 4 bases, with 8 bases remaining between them. Germline V gene data show CDR1 as LNHNV and CDR2 as YYDKDF (reference sequence). In DNA form, the CDR3 reads TGTGCCACCAGCAGAGCTGGGGGGAATCAGCCCCAGCATTTT. Protein sequence: CATSRAGGNQPQHF.

In its sample, this clonotype was seen once. This may stem from a read error, because a much larger clone lies one nucleotide away. The chain uses TRBV7-2 and TRBJ2-7, with TRBD1 matching over 7 bases. Trimming cost V 3 bases and J 3 bases; bases outside gene matches: 2. Germline V gene data show CDR1 as SGHTA and CDR2 as FQGNSA. The CDR3 is made up of 13 amino acids. The CDR3 loop is CASSFGQDYEQYF. The CDR3 nucleotides read TGTGCCAGCAGCTTTGGACAGGACTACGAGCAGTACTTC.

In this sample, this clonotype turned up a few times. This chain connects TRBV4-1 to TRBJ1-1; D not certain. Trimming took off 5 bases at V and 1 base at J, with 17 bases between the two ends. CDR1 MGHRA and CDR2 YSYEKL come from the germline V gene. The CDR3 runs to 16 residues. The CDR3 coding sequence is TGCGCCAGCAGCAACCGGGCGCGGGGTAAGAACACTGAAGCTTTCTTT. Protein product: CASSNRARGKNTEAFF.